The 21 T cell receptor beta chains presented below share a single source sample, sequenced in a study of control samples from healthy donors and cancer patients. Data came from immunoSEQ multiplex PCR; TCRdb stores just in-frame clones and leaves some out. The data hold over 200,000 clones, with around 80% observed a single time. Sequenced sample: PBMCs. These receptors were obtained from a woman in her sixties or seventies with lung cancer.

CDR3 DNA: TGCGCCAGCAGCACCCGTCCCTCTAGCACAGATACGCAGTATTTT. Its protein is CASSTRPSSTDTQYF. This chain joins TRBV5-1 and TRBJ2-3, with D uncertain. Germline V gene sequence: CDR1 SGHRS, CDR2 YFSETQ. The CDR3 is 15 amino acids. Deletions cut 4 bases from V and 0 bases from J, with 12 bases between.

V gene TRBV5-4 combines with J gene TRBJ1-2; tentative D call: TRBD1 (5 bases). V lost 0 bases, J lost 2 bases, and 5 bases lay in between. Germline CDR1 and CDR2: SGHNT and YYREEE (reference sequence). The CDR3 contains 13 residues. The CDR3 region is CASSLEGNYGYTF. The CDR3, as DNA: TGTGCCAGCAGCTTGGAGGGGAACTATGGCTACACCTTC.

The chain combines TRBV10-1 with TRBJ1-1; 7 positions agree with TRBD1. The CDR3 is 14 residues long. Per the germline V gene, CDR1 is WNHNN and CDR2 is SYGVQD (reference sequence). Trimming at V came to 2 bases and at J to 6 bases, leaving 6 bases not matched to a gene. This chain's CDR3 is CASSETQGVSEAFF. In DNA form, the CDR3 reads TGCGCCAGCAGTGAGACGCAGGGGGTCTCTGAAGCTTTCTTT.

The rearrangement links TRBV2 to TRBJ1-1; 9 bases agree with TRBD1. The CDR3 loop spans 14 amino acids. V was pared by 6 bases and J by 6 bases, with 8 bases of the junction left unmatched. The germline gives CDR1 SNHLY, CDR2 FYNNEI. CDR3 in amino acids: CASRNGQGSAEAFF. Here the CDR3 DNA reads TGTGCCAGCAGAAATGGACAGGGGAGTGCTGAAGCTTTCTTT.

The chain has TRBV6-2 or TRBV6-3 and TRBJ2-3; D gene ambiguous. Trimming pared 3 bases from V and 5 bases from J, leaving 6 bases between. The CDR3 spans 12 residues. The germline CDR1 and CDR2 sequences are MNHEY and SVGEGT. CDR3 sequence reads: CASSYSKDTQYF. CDR3 nucleotides: TGTGCCAGCAGTTATTCGAAAGATACGCAGTATTTT.

This clone was seen a handful of times. The J gene is TRBJ2-2, the V gene TRBV2; 8 bases map to TRBD1. The CDR3 has 15 amino acids. Germline-derived CDR1 and CDR2 are SNHLY and FYNNEI. J was trimmed by 2 bases and V by 6 bases; bases with no gene match: 5. CDR3 DNA: TGTGCCAGCAGAGGCGGACAGGGCAACACCGGGGAGCTGTTTTTT. This gives the protein CASRGGQGNTGELFF.

The chain joins TRBV4-1 to TRBJ2-7, with 7 bases matching TRBD2. The CDR3 is made up of 19 amino acids. Germline trimming cut 0 bases from V and 0 bases from J; bases unmatched to any gene: 14. Germline CDR1 reads MGHRA; CDR2 reads YSYEKL. The CDR3 protein is CASSQDVLALNPISYEQYF. In DNA form, the CDR3 reads TGCGCCAGCAGCCAAGATGTACTAGCGCTGAACCCGATCTCCTACGAGCAGTACTTC.

This clone was seen a few times. Other nucleotide sequences in the sample specify the same CDR3. The V gene is TRBV5-1, the J gene TRBJ2-2; D assignment may be TRBD1 or TRBD2 (5 bases each). Germline V CDR1 and CDR2: SGHRS, YFSETQ. V lost 4 bases to trimming and J lost 5 bases, with 9 bases between them. The CDR3 covers 13 residues. The CDR3 DNA follows: TGCGCCAGCAGCCCGGGACCTACCGGGGAGCTGTTTTTT. Translated, it gives CASSPGPTGELFF. Complete variable domain (other parts from reference TRBV5-1 and TRBJ2-2): KAGVTQTPRYLIKTRGQQVTLSCSPISGHRSVSWYQQTPGQGLQFLFEYFSETQRNKGNFPGRFSGRQFSNSRSEMNVSTLELGDSALYLCASSPGPTGELFFGEGSRLTVL.

The chain carries TRBV3-1 (or the pseudogene TRBV3-2) and TRBJ1-2, with TRBD1 matching over 9 bases. Germline V gives CDR1 LGHDT, CDR2 YNNKEL (reference sequence). CDR3 length equals 15 residues. The J segment lost 4 bases and the V segment lost 1 base, leaving 4 bases of the junction unmatched. The CDR3 protein is CASSQGDREAYGYTF. The CDR3 DNA follows: TGTGCCAGCAGCCAAGGGGACAGGGAGGCCTATGGCTACACCTTC.

The rearrangement links TRBV30 to TRBJ1-4; tentatively, D is TRBD1 (6 bases). In germline, CDR1 is GTSNPN, CDR2 SVGIG (reference sequence). The CDR3 length is 16 residues. The DNA for the CDR3 is TGTGTGGGGGCAGCCCAAAGCGGGGGATGGAATGAAAAACTGTTTTTT. The encoded protein is CVGAAQSGGWNEKLFF.

This chain joins TRBV11-2 and TRBJ1-1; tentative D call: TRBD1 (5 bases). CDR3 length: 13 residues. The ends were cut back, 6 bases at V and 8 bases at J, with 16 bases in the middle. The V gene's germline CDR1 is SGHAT and CDR2 FQNNGV. The CDR3 protein is CASRLTGAQEAFF. CDR3 DNA: TGTGCCAGCAGACTAACCGGGGCTCAAGAAGCTTTCTTT.

V gene TRBV5-1 combines with J gene TRBJ2-1; 11 bases line up with TRBD2. Per germline, CDR1 SGHRS and CDR2 YFSETQ. The CDR3 has 15 amino acids. With 0 bases clipped from V and 6 bases from J, the junction kept 2 bases outside the gene matches. CDR3 protein: CASSLALAGGNEQFF. CDR3 in DNA: TGCGCCAGCAGCTTGGCTCTAGCGGGAGGCAATGAGCAGTTCTTC.

The rearrangement uses TRBV19 and TRBJ1-5, with D maybe TRBD1 (5 bases). The CDR3 is made up of 13 amino acids. Germline V lookup: CDR1 LNHDA, CDR2 SQIVND (reference sequence). Trimming cost V 3 bases and J 9 bases, with 12 bases left between them. The CDR3 region is CASSISREPPQHF. The CDR3 nucleotides read TGTGCCAGTAGTATCTCCAGGGAGCCGCCCCAGCATTTT.

The CDR3 DNA sequence: TGCGCCAGCAGCTACACTAGCGGGAGGGGCACCGGGGAGCTGTTTTTT. Its translation is CASSYTSGRGTGELFF. V gene TRBV5-1 combines with J gene TRBJ2-2, with 13 positions matching TRBD2. This CDR3 spans 16 amino acids. CDR1 SGHRS and CDR2 YFSETQ come from the germline V gene. Trimming at V came to 3 bases and at J to 4 bases, leaving 3 bases not matched to a gene.

The rearrangement uses TRBV20-1 and TRBJ2-7; D is perhaps TRBD2 (6 bases). V lost 3 bases and J 6 bases, leaving 15 bases between the germline ends. The CDR3 extends over 13 amino acids. Germline CDR1 reads DFQATT; CDR2 reads SNEGSKA (reference sequence). The CDR3 region has the DNA TGCAGTGCTAGTGGGCAGGGAGGTTCCGAGCAGTACTTC. Its protein product is CSASGQGGSEQYF.

The V call is TRBV5-1, the J call TRBJ2-5, with D unclear. Germline V gene data show CDR1 as SGHRS and CDR2 as YFSETQ. The CDR3 length is 12 residues. V was clipped by 4 bases and J by 5 bases, with 9 bases between them. This CDR3 is CASSVVGETQYF. The DNA for the CDR3 is TGCGCCAGCAGCGTTGTGGGGGAGACCCAGTACTTC.

The chain uses TRBV12-3 or TRBV12-4 and TRBJ1-4, with 7 nucleotides matching TRBD1. V lost 4 bases and J lost 7; bases outside the gene matches: 0. The CDR3 loop spans 12 amino acids. The CDR3 DNA sequence: TGTGCCAGCAGTTGGGACAGTGAAAAACTGTTTTTT. Encoded protein: CASSWDSEKLFF.

The V and J genes are TRBV19 and TRBJ1-3; the D is unclear. Trimming took off 5 bases at V and 4 bases at J, with 18 bases between the two ends. This CDR3 has 16 residues. Germline V gives CDR1 LNHDA, CDR2 SQIVND (reference sequence). The CDR3 spells CASSLGETLIGNTIYF. The CDR3 DNA follows: TGTGCCAGTAGTCTGGGAGAAACCCTTATCGGAAACACCATATATTTT.

This clone was seen only once. The chain recombines TRBV11-3 with TRBJ2-5; TRBD1 agrees at 9 bases. CDR1 and CDR2 (germline): SGHNT, YENEEA. Germline trimming cut 6 bases from V and 4 bases from J; bases unmatched to any gene: 9. The CDR3 is 15 residues long. CDR3 sequence reads: CASSSVTGGLETQYF. The CDR3 DNA reads TGTGCCAGCAGTTCCGTAACAGGGGGCTTAGAGACCCAGTACTTC.

This clone was observed a single time. The chain has TRBV3-1 (or the pseudogene TRBV3-2) and TRBJ1-1; perhaps TRBD1 as D (5 bases). Between the trimmed V and J ends, which lost 2 bases and 7 bases, there was a span of 11 bases. CDR3 length: 13 residues. Germline values: CDR1 LGHDT, CDR2 YNNKEL (reference sequence). CDR3 DNA sequence: TGTGCCAGCAGCCAATCAGGGCCGGGTGAAGCTTTCTTT. Its protein product is CASSQSGPGEAFF.

The rearrangement links TRBV19 to TRBJ2-3; a weak D match, TRBD2 (5 bases). The length of the CDR3 is 16 residues. Germline assignment: CDR1 LNHDA and CDR2 SQIVND (reference sequence). Deletions cut 3 bases from V and 0 bases from J, with 13 bases between. The CDR3 DNA reads as TGTGCCAGTAGTATGGGCGGACTTCTTAGCACAGATACGCAGTATTTT. Residues: CASSMGGLLSTDTQYF. The full variable domain, in which reference TRBV19 and TRBJ2-3 provide the parts outside the CDR3, is DGGITQSPKYLFRKEGQNVTLSCEQNLNHDAMYWYRQDPGQGLRLIYYSQIVNDFQKGDIAEGYSVSREKKESFPLTVTSAQKNPTAFYLCASSMGGLLSTDTQYFGPGTRLTVL.